This TCR beta chain was obtained from a study of blood T cell repertoires in COVID-19. Data came from immunoSEQ multiplex PCR; TCRdb stores just in-frame clones and leaves some out. The sample lists about 64,000 clones, about nine tenths occurring once. The germline V and J ends were trimmed by 2 bases and 1 base, with 11 bases remaining between them. Germline CDR1 MNHEY, CDR2 SVGEGT. CDR3 length: 15 residues. The sample taken for sequencing was peripheral blood. This chain joins TRBV6-2 or TRBV6-3 and TRBJ1-1; possible D gene TRBD1, 5 bases. This TCR came from a woman aged 55-70 years with COVID-19, enrolled during active disease. CDR3 sequence reads: CASSYGRDRNTEAFF. The CDR3 region has the DNA TGTGCCAGCAGTTACGGGCGGGACCGGAACACTGAAGCTTTCTTT.